This T cell receptor (beta chain) was recovered during a study of blood T cell repertoires in COVID-19. Profiled with immunoSEQ multiplex PCR; TCRdb holds only in-frame clones, not every one. The sample yields 210,000 or so clones, roughly 80% seen once. On this clone: Other DNA variants within this sample encode the same CDR3.

V trimming: 6 bases; J trimming: 7 bases; junction bases outside the gene matches: 6. Germline lookup yields CDR1 MNHEY and CDR2 SMNVEV (reference sequence). The CDR3 runs 13 residues. The TCR comes from a woman older than 75 with acute or convalescent COVID-19. Sequenced: peripheral blood. The chain combines TRBV27 with TRBJ1-2; 9 bases align to TRBD1. DNA of the CDR3: TGTGCCAGCAGACCCACAGGGGGCTTTGGCTACACCTTC. As protein: CASRPTGGFGYTF.